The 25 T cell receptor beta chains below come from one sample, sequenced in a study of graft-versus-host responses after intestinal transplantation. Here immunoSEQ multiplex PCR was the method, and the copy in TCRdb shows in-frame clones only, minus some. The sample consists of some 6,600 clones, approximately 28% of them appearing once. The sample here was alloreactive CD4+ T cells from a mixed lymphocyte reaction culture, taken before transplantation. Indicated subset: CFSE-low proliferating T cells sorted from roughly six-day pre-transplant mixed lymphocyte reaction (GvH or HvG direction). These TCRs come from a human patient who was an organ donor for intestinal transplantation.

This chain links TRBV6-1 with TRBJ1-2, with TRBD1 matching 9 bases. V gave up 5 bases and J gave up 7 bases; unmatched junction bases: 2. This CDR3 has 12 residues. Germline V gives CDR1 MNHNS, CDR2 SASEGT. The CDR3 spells CASSPGQGGYTF. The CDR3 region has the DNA TGTGCCAGCAGTCCGGGACAGGGTGGCTACACCTTC.

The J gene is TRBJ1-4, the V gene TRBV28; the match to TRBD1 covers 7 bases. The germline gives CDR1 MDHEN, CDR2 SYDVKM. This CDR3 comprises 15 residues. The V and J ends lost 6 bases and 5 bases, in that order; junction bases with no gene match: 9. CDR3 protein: CASSTNRGGNEKLFF. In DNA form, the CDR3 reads TGTGCCAGCAGCACGAACAGGGGTGGGAATGAAAAACTGTTTTTT.

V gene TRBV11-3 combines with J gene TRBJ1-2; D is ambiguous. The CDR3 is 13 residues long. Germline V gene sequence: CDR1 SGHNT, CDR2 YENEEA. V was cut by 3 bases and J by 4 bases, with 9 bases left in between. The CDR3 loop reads CASSFTRRYGYTF. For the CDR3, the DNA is TGTGCCAGCAGCTTTACGAGGCGCTATGGCTACACCTTC.

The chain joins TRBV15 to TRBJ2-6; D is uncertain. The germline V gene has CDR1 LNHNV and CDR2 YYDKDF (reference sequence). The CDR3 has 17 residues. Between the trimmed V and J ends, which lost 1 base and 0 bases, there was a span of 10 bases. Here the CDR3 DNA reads TGTGCCACCAGCAGAGCCCCACGGAGCTCTGGGGCCAACGTCCTGACTTTC. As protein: CATSRAPRSSGANVLTF.

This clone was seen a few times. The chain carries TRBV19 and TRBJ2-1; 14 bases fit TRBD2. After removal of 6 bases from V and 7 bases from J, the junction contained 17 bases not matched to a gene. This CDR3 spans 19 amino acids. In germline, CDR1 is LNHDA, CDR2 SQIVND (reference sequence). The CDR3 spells CASSPGLAGGIPNRNEQFF. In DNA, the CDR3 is TGTGCCAGTAGCCCCGGACTAGCGGGGGGCATACCCAATCGGAATGAGCAGTTCTTC.

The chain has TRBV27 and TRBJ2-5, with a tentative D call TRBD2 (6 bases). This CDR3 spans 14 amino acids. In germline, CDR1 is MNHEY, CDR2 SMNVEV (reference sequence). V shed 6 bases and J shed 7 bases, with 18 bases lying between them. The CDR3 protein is CASSPSREFGTQYF. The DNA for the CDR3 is TGTGCCAGCAGCCCGTCGCGGGAATTTGGGACCCAGTACTTC.

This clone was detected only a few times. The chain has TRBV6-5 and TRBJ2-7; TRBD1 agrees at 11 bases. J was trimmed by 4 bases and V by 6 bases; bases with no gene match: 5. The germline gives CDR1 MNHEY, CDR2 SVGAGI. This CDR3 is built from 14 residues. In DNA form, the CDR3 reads TGTGCCAGCAGATCCGGGACAGGGGGTTACGAGCAGTACTTC. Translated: CASRSGTGGYEQYF.

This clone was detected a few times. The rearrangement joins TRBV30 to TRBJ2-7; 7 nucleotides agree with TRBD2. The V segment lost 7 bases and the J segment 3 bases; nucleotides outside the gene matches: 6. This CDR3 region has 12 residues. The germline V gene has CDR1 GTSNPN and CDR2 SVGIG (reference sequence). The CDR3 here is CAYVGGNYEQYF. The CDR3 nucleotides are TGTGCCTATGTCGGGGGGAACTACGAGCAGTACTTC. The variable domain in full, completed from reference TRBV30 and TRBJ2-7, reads SQTIHQWPATLVQPVGSPLSLECTVEGTSNPNLYWYRQAAGRGLQLLFYSVGIGQISSEVPQNLSASRPQDRQFILSSKKLLLSDSGFYLCAYVGGNYEQYFGPGTRLTVT.

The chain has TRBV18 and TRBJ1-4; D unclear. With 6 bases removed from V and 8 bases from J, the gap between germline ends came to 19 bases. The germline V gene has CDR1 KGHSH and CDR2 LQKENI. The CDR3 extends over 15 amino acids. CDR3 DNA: TGTGCCAGCTCCCTTCTTTCGGGGTCGGGGGAAAAACTGTTTTTT. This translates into CASSLLSGSGEKLFF.

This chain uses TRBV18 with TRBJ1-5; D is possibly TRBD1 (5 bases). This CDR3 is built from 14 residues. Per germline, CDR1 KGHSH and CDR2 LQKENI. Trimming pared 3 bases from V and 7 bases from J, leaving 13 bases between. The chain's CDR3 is CASSPGQGKQPQHF. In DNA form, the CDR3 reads TGTGCCAGCTCACCGGGGCAGGGTAAACAGCCCCAGCATTTT. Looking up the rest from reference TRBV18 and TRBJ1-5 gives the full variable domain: NAGVMQNPRHLVRRRGQEARLRCSPMKGHSHVYWYRQLPEEGLKFMVYLQKENIIDESGMPKERFSAEFPKEGPSILRIQQVVRGDSAAYFCASSPGQGKQPQHFGDGTRLSIL.

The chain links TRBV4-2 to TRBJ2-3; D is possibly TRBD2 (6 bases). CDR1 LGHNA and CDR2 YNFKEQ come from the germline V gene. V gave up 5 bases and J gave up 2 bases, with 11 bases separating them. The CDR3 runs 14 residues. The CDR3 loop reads CASSWGGSTDTQYF. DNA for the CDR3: TGTGCCAGCAGCTGGGGAGGCTCCACAGATACGCAGTATTTT.

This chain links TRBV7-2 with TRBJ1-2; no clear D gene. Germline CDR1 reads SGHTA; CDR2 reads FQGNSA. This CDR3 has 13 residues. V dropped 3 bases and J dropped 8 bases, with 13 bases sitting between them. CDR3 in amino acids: CASSFEWVGGYTF. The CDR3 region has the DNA TGTGCCAGCAGCTTCGAATGGGTGGGCGGCTACACCTTC.

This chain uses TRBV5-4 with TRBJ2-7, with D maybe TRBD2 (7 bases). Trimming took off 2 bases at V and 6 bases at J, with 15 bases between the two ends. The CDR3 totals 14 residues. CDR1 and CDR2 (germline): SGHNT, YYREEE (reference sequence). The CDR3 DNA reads TGTGCCAGCAGCTTAGAGAGGGGGGGCTCCGAGCAGTACTTC. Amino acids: CASSLERGGSEQYF.

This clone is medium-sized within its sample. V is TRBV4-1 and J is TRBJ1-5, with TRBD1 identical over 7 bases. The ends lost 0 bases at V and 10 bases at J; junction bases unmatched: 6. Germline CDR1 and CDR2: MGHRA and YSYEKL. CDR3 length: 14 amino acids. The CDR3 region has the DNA TGCGCCAGCAGCCAAGAAGACAGGGCAACCCCCCAGCATTTT. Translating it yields CASSQEDRATPQHF.

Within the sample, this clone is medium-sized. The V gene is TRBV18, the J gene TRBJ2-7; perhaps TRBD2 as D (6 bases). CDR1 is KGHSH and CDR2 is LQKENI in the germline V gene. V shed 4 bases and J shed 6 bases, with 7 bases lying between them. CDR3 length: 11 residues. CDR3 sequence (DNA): TGTGCCAGCTCACTGGGGGGCGAGCAGTACTTC. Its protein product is CASSLGGEQYF.

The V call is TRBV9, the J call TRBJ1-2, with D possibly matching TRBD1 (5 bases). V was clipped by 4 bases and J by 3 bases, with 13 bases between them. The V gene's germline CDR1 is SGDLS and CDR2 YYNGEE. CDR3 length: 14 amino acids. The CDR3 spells CASSIRGTYYGYTF. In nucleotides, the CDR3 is TGTGCCAGCAGCATAAGGGGCACCTACTATGGCTACACCTTC.

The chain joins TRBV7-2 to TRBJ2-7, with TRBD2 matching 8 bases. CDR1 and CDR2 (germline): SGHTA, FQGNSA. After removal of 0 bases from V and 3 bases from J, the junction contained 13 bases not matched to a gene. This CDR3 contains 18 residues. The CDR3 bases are TGTGCCAGCAGCTTAGCGGCAATCGTCTCGGGGGGGGGCTACGAGCAGTACTTC. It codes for CASSLAAIVSGGGYEQYF.

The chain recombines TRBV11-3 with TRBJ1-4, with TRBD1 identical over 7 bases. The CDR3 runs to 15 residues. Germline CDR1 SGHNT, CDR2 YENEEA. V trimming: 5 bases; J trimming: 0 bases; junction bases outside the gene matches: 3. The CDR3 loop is CASSVTGATNEKLFF. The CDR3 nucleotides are TGTGCCAGCAGCGTAACAGGGGCAACTAATGAAAAACTGTTTTTT.

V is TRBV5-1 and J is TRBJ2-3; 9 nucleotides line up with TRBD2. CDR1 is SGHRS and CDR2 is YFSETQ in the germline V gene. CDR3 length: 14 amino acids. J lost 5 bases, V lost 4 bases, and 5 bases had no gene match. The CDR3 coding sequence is TGCGCCAGCAGCGTTACTAGCGGGCTAGATACGCAGTATTTT. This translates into CASSVTSGLDTQYF.

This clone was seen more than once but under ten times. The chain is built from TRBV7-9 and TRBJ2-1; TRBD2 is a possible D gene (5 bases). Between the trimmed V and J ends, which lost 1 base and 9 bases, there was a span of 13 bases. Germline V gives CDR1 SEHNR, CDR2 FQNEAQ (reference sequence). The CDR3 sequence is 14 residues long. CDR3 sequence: CASSLVGLAREQFF. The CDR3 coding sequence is TGTGCCAGCAGCTTAGTAGGGCTAGCCCGTGAGCAGTTCTTC.

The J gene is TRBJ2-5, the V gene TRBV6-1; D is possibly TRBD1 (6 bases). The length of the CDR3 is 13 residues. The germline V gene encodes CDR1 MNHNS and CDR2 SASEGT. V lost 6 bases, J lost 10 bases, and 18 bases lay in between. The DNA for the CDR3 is TGTGCCAGCAGACTAACAGGGAGAGATGACCAGTACTTC. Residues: CASRLTGRDDQYF.

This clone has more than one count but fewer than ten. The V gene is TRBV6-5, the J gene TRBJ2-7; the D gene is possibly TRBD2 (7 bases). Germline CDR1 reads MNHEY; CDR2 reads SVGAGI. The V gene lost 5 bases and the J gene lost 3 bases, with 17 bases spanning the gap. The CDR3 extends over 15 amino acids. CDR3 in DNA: TGTGCCAGCAGTGCCGAGGGGGGGCGCATCTACGAGCAGTACTTC. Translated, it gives CASSAEGGRIYEQYF.

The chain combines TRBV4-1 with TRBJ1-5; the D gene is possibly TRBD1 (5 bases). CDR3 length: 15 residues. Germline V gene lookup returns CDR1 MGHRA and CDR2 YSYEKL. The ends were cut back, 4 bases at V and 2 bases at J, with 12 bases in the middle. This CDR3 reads CASSRLGGGNQPQHF. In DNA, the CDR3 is TGCGCCAGCAGCCGTCTCGGAGGGGGCAATCAGCCCCAGCATTTT.

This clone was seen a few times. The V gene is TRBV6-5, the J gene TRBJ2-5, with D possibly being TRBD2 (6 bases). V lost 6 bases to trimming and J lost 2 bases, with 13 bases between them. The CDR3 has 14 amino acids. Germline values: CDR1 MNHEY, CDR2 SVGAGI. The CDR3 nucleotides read TGTGCCAGCAGGTCCCGGGACTCTCAAGAGACCCAGTACTTC. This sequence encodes CASRSRDSQETQYF.

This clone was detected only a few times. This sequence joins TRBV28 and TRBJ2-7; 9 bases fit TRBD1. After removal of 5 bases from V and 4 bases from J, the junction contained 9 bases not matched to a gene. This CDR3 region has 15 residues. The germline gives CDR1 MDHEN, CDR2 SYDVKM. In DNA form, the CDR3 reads TGTGCCAGCAGTGTACCGGGACAGGGCCGATACGAGCAGTACTTC. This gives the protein CASSVPGQGRYEQYF.